This T cell receptor beta chain was sequenced during a study of OX40 agonist ivuxolimab in advanced cancers. TCRdb's copy holds only in-frame clones and misses some; the assay was immunoSEQ multiplex PCR. The table includes more than 65,000 clones, roughly 88% detected once. This clone was detected a few times. V lost 5 bases and J 1 base, leaving 10 bases between the germline ends. The germline CDR1 and CDR2 sequences are SGHTA and FQGNSA. The CDR3 runs to 14 residues. V and J are TRBV7-2 and TRBJ2-3; unclear D gene. The sequence derives from an adult with an advanced solid tumor such as melanoma, head and neck, liver or kidney cancer. Sequencing was performed on CD4+ or CD8+ T cells sorted from blood, taken in a trial of the OX40 agonist ivuxolimab. The CDR3 loop reads CASSATPGTDTQYF. Written as DNA, the CDR3 is TGTGCCAGCAGCGCCACCCCAGGCACAGATACGCAGTATTTT.